This entry lists 27 T cell receptor beta chains sequenced from one sample in a study of T cell responses to AZD1222 COVID-19 vaccine. Sequencing used immunoSEQ multiplex PCR; TCRdb keeps in-frame clones, though not all of them. The sample has tens of thousands of clones, around 84% seen once. The sample consisted of peripheral blood, taken 28 days after the second AZD1222 dose. These receptors were collected from an adult who received the AZD1222 COVID-19 vaccine.

The genes are TRBV4-1 and TRBJ2-7; D unresolved. V lost 2 bases, J lost 4 bases, and 18 bases lay in between. The CDR3 is made up of 16 amino acids. The germline CDR1 and CDR2 sequences are MGHRA and YSYEKL. CDR3 DNA: TGCGCCAGCAGCCAAAGCACGACGAGGACCCTATACGAGCAGTACTTC. Translation: CASSQSTTRTLYEQYF.

This chain links TRBV28 with TRBJ2-5; 7 bases fit TRBD2. In germline, CDR1 is MDHEN, CDR2 SYDVKM. This CDR3 region has 13 residues. Germline trimming cut 8 bases from V and 1 base from J; bases unmatched to any gene: 4. CDR3 loop: CASGGGFQETQYF. CDR3 sequence (DNA): TGTGCCAGCGGGGGGGGGTTCCAAGAGACCCAGTACTTC.

This rearrangement joins TRBV19 to TRBJ2-7; D gene ambiguous. This CDR3 is built from 15 residues. Trimming removed 2 bases at V and 6 bases at J, with 17 bases between. Germline V gives CDR1 LNHDA, CDR2 SQIVND (reference sequence). CDR3 region: CASSISRSSSGEQYF. The CDR3 DNA is TGTGCCAGTAGTATATCGAGGTCGTCTAGTGGCGAGCAGTACTTC.

This chain connects TRBV7-2 to TRBJ2-2, with D unresolved. There are 17 residues in the CDR3. Germline V gene sequence: CDR1 SGHTA, CDR2 FQGNSA. V was shortened by 1 base and J by 4 bases, with 16 bases between the two germline ends. The CDR3, as DNA: TGTGCCAGCAGCTTAGAGTCGATACGCCCATCCACCGGGGAGCTGTTTTTT. Its translation is CASSLESIRPSTGELFF.

This clone was recorded only once. The chain employs TRBV7-8 and TRBJ1-2; TRBD1 aligns across 7 bases. With V trimmed by 7 bases and J by 2 bases, 7 bases remained unmatched. In germline, CDR1 is SGHVS, CDR2 FQNEAQ. The CDR3 covers 14 residues. CDR3 DNA: TGTGCCAGCACCCCGGGGACAGCCAACTATGGCTACACCTTC. It yields the protein CASTPGTANYGYTF.

This clone came up a few times. J is TRBJ2-7 and V is TRBV19; tentatively, D is TRBD2 (6 bases). Trimming removed 6 bases from V and 0 bases from J, with 15 bases in between. Germline values: CDR1 LNHDA, CDR2 SQIVND (reference sequence). This CDR3 is 15 amino acids long. The CDR3 DNA sequence: TGTGCCAGTAGCATGGGACTTTCAAGCTCCTACGAGCAGTACTTC. Amino acid sequence: CASSMGLSSSYEQYF.

The chain has TRBV7-2 and TRBJ1-2; the match to TRBD1 covers 9 bases. Germline values: CDR1 SGHTA, CDR2 FQGNSA. The CDR3 totals 12 residues. Trimming took 4 bases from V and 8 from J; bases not matched to a gene: 2. As DNA, the CDR3 is TGTGCCAGCAGCTCAGACAGGGGGGGCTACACCTTC. This codes for CASSSDRGGYTF. Based on the CDR3 plus reference TRBV7-2 and TRBJ1-2, the full variable domain is GAGVSQSPSNKVTEKGKDVELRCDPISGHTALYWYRQSLGQGLEFLIYFQGNSAPDKSGLPSDRFSAERTGGSVSTLTIQRTQQEDSAVYLCASSSDRGGYTFGSGTRLTVV.

V gene TRBV5-1 combines with J gene TRBJ2-5; 11 bases match TRBD2. The germline V gene encodes CDR1 SGHRS and CDR2 YFSETQ. J was trimmed by 1 base and V by 6 bases; bases with no gene match: 8. This CDR3 has 16 amino acids. CDR3 protein: CASTPGGLAVQETQYF. In nucleotides, the CDR3 is TGCGCCAGCACGCCCGGGGGACTAGCGGTCCAAGAGACCCAGTACTTC.

This clone was counted between two and nine times. The chain has TRBV30 and TRBJ1-4; 9 bases match TRBD1. The germline V gene encodes CDR1 GTSNPN and CDR2 SVGIG (reference sequence). V shed 2 bases, J shed 7 bases, and the junction held 8 bases outside the gene matches. The CDR3 has 15 residues. The CDR3, as DNA: TGTGCCTGGAGTTTGTGGGACAGGGTTTTTGAAAAACTGTTTTTT. This sequence encodes CAWSLWDRVFEKLFF.

J is TRBJ1-2 and V is TRBV7-3; 11 nucleotides align to TRBD1. The germline CDR1 and CDR2 sequences are SGHTA and FQGTGA. This CDR3 has 13 residues. Trimming cost V 4 bases and J 8 bases; bases outside gene matches: 3. CDR3 nucleotides: TGTGCCAGCAGCTGGACAGGGGGCGACGGCTACACCTTC. Amino acids: CASSWTGGDGYTF.

This sequence joins TRBV7-2 and TRBJ2-2; 7 bases align to TRBD2. Germline loops: CDR1 SGHTA, CDR2 FQGNSA. The CDR3 spans 15 residues. V lost 2 bases, J lost 7 bases, and 7 bases stayed unmatched. The CDR3 bases are TGTGCCAGCAGCTTAAGGGCTAGCGGAGGCGGGGAGCTGTTTTTT. It specifies CASSLRASGGGELFF.

The CDR3 nucleotides are TGTGCCAGCAGTTCGACGGTCACAGATACGCAGTATTTT. Translation gives CASSSTVTDTQYF. The chain is built from TRBV6-2 or TRBV6-3 and TRBJ2-3; D not resolved. Per the germline V gene, CDR1 is MNHEY and CDR2 is SVGEGT. The CDR3 spans 13 residues. V was trimmed by 4 bases and J by 2 bases, leaving 7 bases between them.

The chain couples TRBV6-2 or TRBV6-3 to TRBJ1-6, with D possibly being TRBD1 (6 bases). Germline CDR1 reads MNHEY; CDR2 reads SVGEGT. V lost 6 bases and J 4 bases, leaving 16 bases between the germline ends. CDR3 length: 16 residues. The DNA for the CDR3 is TGTGCCAGCAGCCTGGAGGGGGGCTTTTATAATTCACCCCTCCACTTT. It translates to CASSLEGGFYNSPLHF.

This chain connects TRBV19 to TRBJ2-1; 15 nucleotides agree with TRBD2. From germline, CDR1 is LNHDA and CDR2 SQIVND (reference sequence). The CDR3 is 15 residues long. With 6 bases clipped from V and 8 bases from J, the junction kept 5 bases outside the gene matches. The DNA for the CDR3 is TGTGCCAGTAGCCTCCGGACTAGCGGGGGGGATGAGCAGTTCTTC. It translates to CASSLRTSGGDEQFF.

The genes are TRBV19 and TRBJ2-7; 7 bases agree with TRBD1. Unmatched junction bases numbered 4, after V lost 6 bases and J lost 2 bases. The CDR3 has 13 amino acids. Looked up from germline, CDR1 is LNHDA and CDR2 is SQIVND (reference sequence). CDR3: CASSPTGTYEQYF. The CDR3 region has the DNA TGTGCCAGTAGCCCGACAGGGACCTACGAGCAGTACTTC.

The CDR3 spells CAISATQETQYF. DNA of the CDR3: TGTGCCATCAGCGCGACCCAAGAGACCCAGTACTTC. This chain uses TRBV10-3 with TRBJ2-5; D unclear. Germline CDR1 and CDR2: ENHRY and SYGVKD. V lost 6 bases, J lost 1 base, and 6 bases lay in between. The CDR3 consists of 12 residues.

The chain employs TRBV7-2 and TRBJ1-4, with D possibly matching TRBD1 (5 bases). V shed 5 bases and J shed 4 bases, with 23 bases lying between them. The germline gives CDR1 SGHTA, CDR2 FQGNSA. CDR3 length: 18 amino acids. CDR3 protein: CASSQPPGTAKSNEKLFF. CDR3 coding DNA: TGTGCCAGCAGCCAACCCCCGGGGACGGCCAAAAGTAATGAAAAACTGTTTTTT.

The chain has TRBV12-5 and TRBJ1-3; possible D gene TRBD1, 5 bases. This CDR3 spans 14 amino acids. Trimming removed 2 bases at V and 4 bases at J, with 9 bases between. Germline values: CDR1 LGHNT, CDR2 FRNRAP. The DNA of the CDR3 is TGTGCTAGTGGTTTGAGCGGGGCGGGAAACACCATATATTTT. Its translation: CASGLSGAGNTIYF.

J is TRBJ1-2 and V is TRBV4-2; 9 nucleotides match TRBD1. CDR3 length: 15 amino acids. The junction had 1 base not matched to a gene; V was cut back by 1 base and J by 1 base. CDR1 is LGHNA, CDR2 YNFKEQ, per germline. The CDR3 protein is CASSQAGQGNYGYTF. CDR3 bases: TGTGCCAGCAGCCAAGCGGGACAGGGTAACTATGGCTACACCTTC.

This chain connects TRBV7-2 to TRBJ2-3; 7 bases are shared with TRBD2. Germline V gene sequence: CDR1 SGHTA, CDR2 FQGNSA. V gave up 2 bases and J gave up 2 bases; unmatched junction bases: 10. CDR3 size: 17 residues. Here the CDR3 reads CASSLFEPSGLTDTQYF. CDR3 coding DNA: TGTGCCAGCAGCTTATTTGAGCCTAGCGGCCTCACAGATACGCAGTATTTT.

This clone showed up just a few times. The rearrangement joins TRBV15 to TRBJ2-7; 7 bases are a match to TRBD1. V shed 4 bases, J shed 4 bases, and the junction held 10 bases outside the gene matches. This CDR3 is 15 amino acids long. Germline CDR1 LNHNV, CDR2 YYDKDF (reference sequence). CDR3 loop: CATSKYRDSFYEQYF. The CDR3 DNA is TGTGCCACCAGCAAATACCGGGACAGCTTTTACGAGCAGTACTTC.

The rearrangement joins TRBV4-2 to TRBJ2-6; D perhaps matches TRBD1 (5 bases). Germline V gene data show CDR1 as LGHNA and CDR2 as YNFKEQ. This CDR3 contains 19 residues. The germline V and J ends were trimmed by 0 bases and 0 bases, with 15 bases remaining between them. The CDR3 is CASSQEGRRSGSGANVLTF. Here the CDR3 DNA reads TGTGCCAGCAGCCAAGAGGGGCGCAGGTCCGGCTCTGGGGCCAACGTCCTGACTTTC.

The chain employs TRBV3-1 (or the pseudogene TRBV3-2) and TRBJ2-5; 8 bases match TRBD1. This CDR3 has 17 amino acids. The germline V gene encodes CDR1 LGHDT and CDR2 YNNKEL (reference sequence). The V segment lost 4 bases and the J segment 2 bases; nucleotides outside the gene matches: 12. This chain's CDR3 is CASSPRTGRQVQETQYF. In nucleotides, the CDR3 is TGTGCCAGCAGCCCGCGGACAGGGCGTCAAGTTCAAGAGACCCAGTACTTC.

V is TRBV29-1 and J is TRBJ1-2; no clear D. The V gene's germline CDR1 is SQVTM and CDR2 ANQGSEA. V lost 3 bases, J lost 7 bases, and 18 bases lay in between. The length of the CDR3 is 14 residues. The CDR3 DNA reads TGCAGCGTTGAGGGGAGCCTAAGTTACTCTGGCTACACCTTC. Its translation: CSVEGSLSYSGYTF.

V and J are TRBV7-9 and TRBJ1-2; 7 positions agree with TRBD1. The V gene end was trimmed by 5 bases and the J gene end by 8 bases; junction bases not matched to a gene: 17. The CDR3 loop spans 16 amino acids. Germline-derived CDR1 and CDR2 are SEHNR and FQNEAQ (reference sequence). The CDR3 nucleotides are TGTGCCAGCAGCCGTGGAGGACAGGAAATGTGGGGAGGCTACACCTTC. Its translation: CASSRGGQEMWGGYTF.

V and J are TRBV19 and TRBJ2-1, with D perhaps TRBD1 or TRBD2 (5 bases each). Germline V CDR1 and CDR2: LNHDA, SQIVND (reference sequence). Between the trimmed V and J ends, which lost 0 bases and 0 bases, there was a span of 12 bases. This CDR3 has 17 amino acids. CDR3: CASSIDGPGSSYNEQFF. CDR3 bases: TGTGCCAGTAGTATAGATGGTCCAGGGAGCTCCTACAATGAGCAGTTCTTC.

The chain has TRBV28 and TRBJ2-3; D gene ambiguous. CDR1 is MDHEN and CDR2 is SYDVKM in the germline V gene. V lost 7 bases, J lost 5 bases, and 13 bases lay in between. The CDR3 is made up of 13 amino acids. CDR3 amino acids: CASNGEGGDTQYF. The CDR3 coding sequence is TGTGCCAGCAATGGGGAAGGCGGAGATACGCAGTATTTT.